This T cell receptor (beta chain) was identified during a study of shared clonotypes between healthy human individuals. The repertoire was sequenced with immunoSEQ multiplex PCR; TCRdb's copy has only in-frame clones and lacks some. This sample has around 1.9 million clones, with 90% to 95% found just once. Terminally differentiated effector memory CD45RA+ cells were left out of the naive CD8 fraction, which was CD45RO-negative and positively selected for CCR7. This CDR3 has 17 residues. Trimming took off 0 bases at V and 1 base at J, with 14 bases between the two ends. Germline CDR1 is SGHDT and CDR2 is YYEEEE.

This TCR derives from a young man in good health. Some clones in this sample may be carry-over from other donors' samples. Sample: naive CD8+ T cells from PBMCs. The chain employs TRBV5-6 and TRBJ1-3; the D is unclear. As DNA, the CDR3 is TGTGCCAGCAGCTTGGTTTCAGGCGGGCTGTCTGGAAACACCATATATTTT. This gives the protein CASSLVSGGLSGNTIYF. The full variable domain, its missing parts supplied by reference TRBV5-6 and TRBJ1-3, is DAGVTQSPTHLIKTRGQQVTLRCSPKSGHDTVSWYQQALGQGPQFIFQYYEEEERQRGNFPDRFSGHQFPNYSSELNVNALLLGDSALYLCASSLVSGGLSGNTIYFGEGSWLTVV.